Included here is one TCR beta chain sequence, with context. Germline V gives CDR1 DFQATT, CDR2 SNEGSKA (reference sequence). CDR3 length: 15 amino acids. V dropped 3 bases and J dropped 5; count of bases not matched to a gene: 4. This record belongs to a study of blood T cell repertoires in COVID-19. In the original processing: Counts of nucleated cells, estimated from reference gene primer amplification, were obtained. The protocol was immunoSEQ multiplex PCR, while the TCRdb copy is restricted to in-frame clones and leaves out a portion. The V and J calls and clone size were taken over from that table, and D and trimming were inferred from the DNA. The sample shows 55,000 to 90,000 clones, approximately 86% of them seen only once.

The rearrangement uses TRBV20-1 and TRBJ2-2; 12 bases line up with TRBD2. The sample consisted of peripheral blood. The clonotype comes from a woman in her sixties or seventies with acute or convalescent COVID-19. The CDR3 sequence is CSASTSGGKTGELFF. The CDR3 DNA reads as TGCAGTGCTAGTACTAGCGGGGGGAAAACCGGGGAGCTGTTTTTT.